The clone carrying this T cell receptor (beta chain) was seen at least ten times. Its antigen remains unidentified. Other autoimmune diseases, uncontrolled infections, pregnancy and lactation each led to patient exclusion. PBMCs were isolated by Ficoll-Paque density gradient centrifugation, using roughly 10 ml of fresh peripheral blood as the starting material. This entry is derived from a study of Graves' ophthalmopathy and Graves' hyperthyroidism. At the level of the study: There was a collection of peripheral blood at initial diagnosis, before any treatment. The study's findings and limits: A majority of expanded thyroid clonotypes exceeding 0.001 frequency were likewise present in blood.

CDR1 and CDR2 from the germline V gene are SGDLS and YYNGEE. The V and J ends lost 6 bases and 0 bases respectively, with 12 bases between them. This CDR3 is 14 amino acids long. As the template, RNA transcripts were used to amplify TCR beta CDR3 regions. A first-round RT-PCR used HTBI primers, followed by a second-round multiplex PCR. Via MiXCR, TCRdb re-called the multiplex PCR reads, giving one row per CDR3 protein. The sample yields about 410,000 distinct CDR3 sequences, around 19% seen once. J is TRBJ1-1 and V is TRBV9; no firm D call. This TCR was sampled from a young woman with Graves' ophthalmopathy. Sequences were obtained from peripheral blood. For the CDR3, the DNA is TGTGCCAGCACCCTAGAGTTGGTGAACACTGAAGCTTTCTTT. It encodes CASTLELVNTEAFF. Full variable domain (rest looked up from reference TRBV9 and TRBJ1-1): DSGVTQTPKHLITATGQRVTLRCSPRSGDLSVYWYQQSLDQGLQFLIQYYNGEERAKGNILERFSAQQFPDLHSELNLSSLELGDSALYFCASTLELVNTEAFFGQGTRLTVV.